This TCR beta chain was sequenced in a study of T cell repertoires in ileal Crohn's disease. Using immunoSEQ multiplex PCR, the repertoire was profiled, and TCRdb retains in-frame clones only, with some absent. Here the sample spans fewer than 20,000 clones, roughly three fifths being singletons. A remark on this clone: Its specificity is not known.

Per germline, CDR1 SGDLS and CDR2 YYNGEE. Between the trimmed V and J ends, which lost 0 bases and 10 bases, there was a span of 17 bases. CDR3 size: 15 residues. Study-wide results and limits: Sorted CD8 T cells held more high-frequency clones than CD4.

The gene calls are TRBV9 and TRBJ2-1; weak D call: TRBD2 (5 bases). What was sequenced was ileal tissue. The origin of this receptor is an adult with Crohn's disease. CDR3 loop: CASSVDGSVKREQFF. The CDR3, as DNA: TGTGCCAGCAGCGTAGATGGGAGCGTGAAGAGGGAGCAGTTCTTC. The whole variable domain, remainder taken from reference TRBV9 and TRBJ2-1, is DSGVTQTPKHLITATGQRVTLRCSPRSGDLSVYWYQQSLDQGLQFLIQYYNGEERAKGNILERFSAQQFPDLHSELNLSSLELGDSALYFCASSVDGSVKREQFFGPGTRLTVL.